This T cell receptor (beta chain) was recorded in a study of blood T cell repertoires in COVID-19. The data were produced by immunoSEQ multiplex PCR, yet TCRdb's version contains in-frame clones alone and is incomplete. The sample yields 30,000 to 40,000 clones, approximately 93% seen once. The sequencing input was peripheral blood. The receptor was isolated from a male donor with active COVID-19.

The CDR3 protein is CASQRDRVSRAFF. In nucleotides, the CDR3 is TGCGCCAGCCAACGGGACAGGGTGAGTCGAGCTTTCTTT. This rearrangement joins TRBV10-1 to TRBJ1-1, with 9 positions matching TRBD1. V was clipped by 8 bases and J by 10 bases; unmatched bases: 11. The CDR3 runs to 13 residues. CDR1 and CDR2 (germline): WNHNN, SYGVQD (reference sequence).